What follows describes a single T cell receptor beta chain. This entry belongs to a study of T cell changes during pregnancy in multiple sclerosis. Sequenced by immunoSEQ multiplex PCR; TCRdb stores in-frame clones only, minus some. This table holds about 65,000 clones, 85% to 95% found once. CDR3 length equals 12 residues. Trimming removed 3 bases from V and 4 bases from J, with 10 bases in between. Germline V lookup: CDR1 SQVTM, CDR2 ANQGSEA. The sequenced sample was CD8+ T cells from peripheral blood mononuclear cells, obtained in the third trimester of pregnancy. The rearrangement links TRBV29-1 to TRBJ2-7; D uncertain. The source of this sequence is a female donor in good health, enrolled as a control in a pregnancy study. The CDR3 coding sequence is TGCAGCGTTGAGGCCCCCGGGTACGAGCAGTACTTC. Its protein product is CSVEAPGYEQYF.